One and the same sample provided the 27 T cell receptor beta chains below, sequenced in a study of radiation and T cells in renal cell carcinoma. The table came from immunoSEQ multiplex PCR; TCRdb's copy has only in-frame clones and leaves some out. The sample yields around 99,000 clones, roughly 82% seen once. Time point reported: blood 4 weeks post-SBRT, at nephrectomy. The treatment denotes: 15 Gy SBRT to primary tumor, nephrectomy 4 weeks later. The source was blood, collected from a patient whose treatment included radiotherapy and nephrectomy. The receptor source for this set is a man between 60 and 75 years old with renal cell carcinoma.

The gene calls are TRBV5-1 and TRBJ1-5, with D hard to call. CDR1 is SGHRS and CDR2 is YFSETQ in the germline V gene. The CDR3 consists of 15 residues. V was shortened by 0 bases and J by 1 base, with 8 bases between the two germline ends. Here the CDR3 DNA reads TGCGCCAGCAGCTTGGGAGATATAAGCAATCAGCCCCAGCATTTT. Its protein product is CASSLGDISNQPQHF.

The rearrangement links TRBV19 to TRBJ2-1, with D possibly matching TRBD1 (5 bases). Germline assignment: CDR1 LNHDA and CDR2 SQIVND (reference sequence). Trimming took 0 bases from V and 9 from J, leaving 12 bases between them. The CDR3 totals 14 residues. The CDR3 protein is CASSIDGRVGEQFF. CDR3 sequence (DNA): TGTGCCAGTAGTATAGATGGCAGGGTAGGTGAGCAGTTCTTC.

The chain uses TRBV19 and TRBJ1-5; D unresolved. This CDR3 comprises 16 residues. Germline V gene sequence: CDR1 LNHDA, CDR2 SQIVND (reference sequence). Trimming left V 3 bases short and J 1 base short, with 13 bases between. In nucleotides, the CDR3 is TGTGCCAGTAGTATCGCCGCGGTGGAGAGCAATCAGCCCCAGCATTTT. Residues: CASSIAAVESNQPQHF.

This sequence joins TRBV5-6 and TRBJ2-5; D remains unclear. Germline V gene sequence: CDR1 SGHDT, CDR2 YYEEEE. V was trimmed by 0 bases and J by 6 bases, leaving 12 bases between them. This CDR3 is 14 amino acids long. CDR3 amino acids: CASSLDSTLKTQYF. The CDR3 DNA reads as TGTGCCAGCAGCTTGGACTCCACTCTGAAGACCCAGTACTTC.

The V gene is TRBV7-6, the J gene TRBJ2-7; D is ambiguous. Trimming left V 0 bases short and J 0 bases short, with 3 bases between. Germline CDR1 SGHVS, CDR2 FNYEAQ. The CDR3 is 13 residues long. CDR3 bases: TGTGCCAGCAGCTTAGCGAGCTCCTACGAGCAGTACTTC. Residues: CASSLASSYEQYF.

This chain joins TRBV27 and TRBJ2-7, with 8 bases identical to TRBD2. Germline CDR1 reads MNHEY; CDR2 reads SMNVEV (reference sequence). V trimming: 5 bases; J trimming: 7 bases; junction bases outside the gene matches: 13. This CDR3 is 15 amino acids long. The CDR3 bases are TGTGCCAGCAGTCCTCAGCGGGAGAACCACCAGGAGCAGTACTTC. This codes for CASSPQRENHQEQYF.

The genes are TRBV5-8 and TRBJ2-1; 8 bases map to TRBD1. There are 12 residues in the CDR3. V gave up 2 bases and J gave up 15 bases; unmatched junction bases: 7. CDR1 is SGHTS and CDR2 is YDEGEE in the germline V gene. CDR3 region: CASSFWDRNTFF. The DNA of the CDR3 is TGTGCCAGCAGCTTTTGGGACAGGAATACGTTCTTC.

The CDR3 reads CASSDLAGTALAKNIQYF. The CDR3, as DNA: TGTGCCAGCAGTGACCTCGCCGGGACAGCATTAGCCAAAAACATTCAGTACTTC. The chain is built from TRBV6-1 and TRBJ2-4; 7 bases map to TRBD1. Germline lookup yields CDR1 MNHNS and CDR2 SASEGT. Trimming took 3 bases from V and 0 from J; bases not matched to a gene: 11. The CDR3 totals 18 residues.

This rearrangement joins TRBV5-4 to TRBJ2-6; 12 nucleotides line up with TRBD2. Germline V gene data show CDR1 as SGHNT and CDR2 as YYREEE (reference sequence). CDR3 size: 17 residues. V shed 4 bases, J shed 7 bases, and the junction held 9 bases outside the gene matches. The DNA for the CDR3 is TGTGCCAGCAGCCTTGGACTAGCGGGGATTAGCGCCAACGTCCTGACTTTC. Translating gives CASSLGLAGISANVLTF.

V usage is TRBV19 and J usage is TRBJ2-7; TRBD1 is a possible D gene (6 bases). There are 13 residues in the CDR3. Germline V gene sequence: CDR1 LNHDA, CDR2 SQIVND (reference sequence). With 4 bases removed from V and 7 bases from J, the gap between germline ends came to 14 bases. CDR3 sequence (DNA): TGTGCCAGTAGTAACCGAGGGGGATGGGAGCAGTACTTC. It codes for CASSNRGGWEQYF.

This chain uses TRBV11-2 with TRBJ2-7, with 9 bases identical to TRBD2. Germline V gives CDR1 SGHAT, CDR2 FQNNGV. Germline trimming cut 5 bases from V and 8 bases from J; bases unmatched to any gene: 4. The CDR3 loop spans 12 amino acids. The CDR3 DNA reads TGTGCCAGCAGCGTAGCGGGAGAAAAGCAGTACTTC. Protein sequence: CASSVAGEKQYF. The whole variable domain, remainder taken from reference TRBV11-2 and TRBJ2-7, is EAGVAQSPRYKIIEKRQSVAFWCNPISGHATLYWYQQILGQGPKLLIQFQNNGVVDDSQLPKDRFSAERLKGVDSTLKIQPAKLEDSAVYLCASSVAGEKQYFGPGTRLTVT.

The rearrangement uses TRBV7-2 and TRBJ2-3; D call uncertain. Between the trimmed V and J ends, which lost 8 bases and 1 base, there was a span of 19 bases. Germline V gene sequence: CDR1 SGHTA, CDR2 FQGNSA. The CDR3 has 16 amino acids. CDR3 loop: CASAFRRASGTDTQYF. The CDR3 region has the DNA TGTGCCAGCGCCTTCCGAAGGGCTAGTGGCACAGATACGCAGTATTTT.

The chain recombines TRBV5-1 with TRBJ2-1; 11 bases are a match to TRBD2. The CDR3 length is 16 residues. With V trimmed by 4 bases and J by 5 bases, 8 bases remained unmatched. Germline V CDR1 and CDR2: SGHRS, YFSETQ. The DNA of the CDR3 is TGCGCCAGCAGCACCCGGGGTAGCGGGGGGGACAATGAGCAGTTCTTC. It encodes CASSTRGSGGDNEQFF.

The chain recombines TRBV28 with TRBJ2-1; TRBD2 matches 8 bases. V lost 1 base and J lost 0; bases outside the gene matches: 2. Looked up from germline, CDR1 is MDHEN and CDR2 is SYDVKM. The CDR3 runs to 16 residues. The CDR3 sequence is CASSLSLADSYNEQFF. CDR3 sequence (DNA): TGTGCCAGCAGTTTATCACTAGCGGACTCCTACAATGAGCAGTTCTTC.

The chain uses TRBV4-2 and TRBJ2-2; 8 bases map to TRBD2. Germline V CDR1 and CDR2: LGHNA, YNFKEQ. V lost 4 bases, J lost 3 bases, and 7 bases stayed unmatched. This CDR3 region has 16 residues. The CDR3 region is CASSRSGRGDTGELFF. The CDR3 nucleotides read TGTGCCAGCAGCCGAAGCGGGAGAGGTGACACCGGGGAGCTGTTTTTT.

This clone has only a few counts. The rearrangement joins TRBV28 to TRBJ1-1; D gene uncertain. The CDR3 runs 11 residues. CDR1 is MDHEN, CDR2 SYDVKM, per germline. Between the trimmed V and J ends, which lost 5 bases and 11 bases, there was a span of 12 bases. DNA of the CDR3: TGTGCCAGCAGTGAGAGGGTAAAGGCTTTCTTT. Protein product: CASSERVKAFF.

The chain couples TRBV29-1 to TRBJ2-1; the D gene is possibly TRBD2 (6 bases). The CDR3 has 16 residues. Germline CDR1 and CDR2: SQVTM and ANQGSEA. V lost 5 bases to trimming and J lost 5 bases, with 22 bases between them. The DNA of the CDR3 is TGCAGCGTTCATTACGCGGAGTCTGGACTAAACAATGAGCAGTTCTTC. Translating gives CSVHYAESGLNNEQFF.

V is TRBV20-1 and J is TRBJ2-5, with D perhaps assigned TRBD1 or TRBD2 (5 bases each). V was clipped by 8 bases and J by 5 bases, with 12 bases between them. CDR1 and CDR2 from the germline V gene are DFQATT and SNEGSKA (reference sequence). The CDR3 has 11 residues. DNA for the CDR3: TGCAGTCCAATGGGGGAGGAGACCCAGTACTTC. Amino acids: CSPMGEETQYF.

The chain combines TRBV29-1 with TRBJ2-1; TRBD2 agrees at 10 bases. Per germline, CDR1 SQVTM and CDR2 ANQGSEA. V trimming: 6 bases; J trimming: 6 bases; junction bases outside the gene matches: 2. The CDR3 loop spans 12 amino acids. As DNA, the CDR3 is TGCAGCGTCGGGACTAGCGTCAATGAGCAGTTCTTC. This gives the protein CSVGTSVNEQFF.

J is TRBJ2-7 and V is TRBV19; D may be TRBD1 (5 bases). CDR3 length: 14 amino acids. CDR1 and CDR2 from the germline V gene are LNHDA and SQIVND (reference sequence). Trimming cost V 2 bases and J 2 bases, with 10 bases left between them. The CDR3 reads CASSIQGSAYEQYF. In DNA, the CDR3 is TGTGCCAGTAGTATACAGGGTTCCGCCTACGAGCAGTACTTC.

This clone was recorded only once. The CDR3 loop reads CAWSRGQSSNQPQHF. In DNA form, the CDR3 reads TGTGCCTGGTCTCGAGGACAGTCAAGCAATCAGCCCCAGCATTTT. The chain uses TRBV30 and TRBJ1-5, with TRBD1 as a possible D gene (6 bases). From germline, CDR1 is GTSNPN and CDR2 SVGIG (reference sequence). With 5 bases removed from V and 1 base from J, the gap between germline ends came to 15 bases. The CDR3 totals 15 residues.

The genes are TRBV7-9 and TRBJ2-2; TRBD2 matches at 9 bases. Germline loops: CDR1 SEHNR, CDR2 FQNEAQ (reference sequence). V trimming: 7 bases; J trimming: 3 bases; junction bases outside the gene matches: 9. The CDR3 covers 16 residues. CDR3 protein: CASTRLSGGYTGELFF. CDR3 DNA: TGTGCCAGCACGCGACTTAGCGGGGGCTACACCGGGGAGCTGTTTTTT.

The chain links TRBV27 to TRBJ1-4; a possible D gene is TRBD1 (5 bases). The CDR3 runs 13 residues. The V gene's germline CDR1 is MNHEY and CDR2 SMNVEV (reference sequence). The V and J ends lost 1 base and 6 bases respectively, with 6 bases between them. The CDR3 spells CASSLLGDEKLFF. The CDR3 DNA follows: TGTGCCAGCAGTTTATTGGGGGATGAAAAACTGTTTTTT.

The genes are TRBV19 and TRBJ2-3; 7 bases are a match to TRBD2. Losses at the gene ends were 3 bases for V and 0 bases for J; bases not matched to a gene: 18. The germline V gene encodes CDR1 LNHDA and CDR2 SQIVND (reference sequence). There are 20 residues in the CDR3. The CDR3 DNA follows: TGTGCCAGTAGTATTCCGCTTCCAGCGGGGCCCTCGACTAGCACAGATACGCAGTATTTT. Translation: CASSIPLPAGPSTSTDTQYF.

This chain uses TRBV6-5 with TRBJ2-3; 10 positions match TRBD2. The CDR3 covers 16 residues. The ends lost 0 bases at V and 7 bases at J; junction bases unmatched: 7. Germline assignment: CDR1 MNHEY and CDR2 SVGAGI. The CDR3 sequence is CASSYSNLAGAHTQYF. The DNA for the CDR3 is TGTGCCAGCAGTTACTCGAATCTAGCGGGGGCGCATACGCAGTATTTT.

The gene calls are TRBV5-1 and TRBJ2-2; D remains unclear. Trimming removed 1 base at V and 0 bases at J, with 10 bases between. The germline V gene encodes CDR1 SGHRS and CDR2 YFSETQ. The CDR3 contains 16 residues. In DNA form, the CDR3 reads TGCGCCAGCAGCTTGTTGCCCAGAACGAACACCGGGGAGCTGTTTTTT. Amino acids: CASSLLPRTNTGELFF.

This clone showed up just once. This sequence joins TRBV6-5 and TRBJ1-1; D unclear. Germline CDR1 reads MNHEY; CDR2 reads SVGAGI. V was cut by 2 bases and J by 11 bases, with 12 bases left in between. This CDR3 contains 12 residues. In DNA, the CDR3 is TGTGCCAGCAGTTACCTAGGTGGTTCGGCTTTCTTT. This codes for CASSYLGGSAFF.